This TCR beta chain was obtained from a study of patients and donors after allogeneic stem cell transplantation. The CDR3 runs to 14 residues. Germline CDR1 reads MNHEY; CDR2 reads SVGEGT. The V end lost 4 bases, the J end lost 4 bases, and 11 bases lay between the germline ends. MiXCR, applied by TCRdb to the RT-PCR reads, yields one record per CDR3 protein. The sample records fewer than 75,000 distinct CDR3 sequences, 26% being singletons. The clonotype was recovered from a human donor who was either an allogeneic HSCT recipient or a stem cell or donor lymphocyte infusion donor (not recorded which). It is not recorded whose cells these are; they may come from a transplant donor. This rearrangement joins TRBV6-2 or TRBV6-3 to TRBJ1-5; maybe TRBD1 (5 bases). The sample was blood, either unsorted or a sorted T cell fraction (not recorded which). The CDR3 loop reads CASSWQGGNQPQHF. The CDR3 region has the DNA TGTGCCAGCAGTTGGCAGGGAGGAAATCAGCCCCAGCATTTT.